These T cell receptor beta chains were read from a single sample in a study of shared clonotypes between healthy human individuals. Repertoires were generated with immunoSEQ multiplex PCR, while TCRdb's copy carries only in-frame clones and drops some. The table shows under 550,000 clones, with approximately 95% occurring only once. Sequencing input: naive CD4+ T cells sorted from blood. Receptors originate from a woman in her 30s in good health. Both conserved end residues are part of each CDR3. A D gene is named only where the DNA matches it firmly. Clone size appears in some rows only: once, few, many, or a class for an expanded clone.

V: TRBV7-9
D: NA
J: TRBJ2-7
size: NA
CDR3: CASSPRSVYEQYF
DNA: TGTGCCAGCAGCCCTCGCTCGGTCTACGAGCAGTACTTC

V: TRBV19
D: TRBD1
J: TRBJ2-7
size: NA
CDR3: CASSVQGYSYEQYF
DNA: TGTGCCAGTAGTGTACAGGGGTACTCCTACGAGCAGTACTTC

V: TRBV28
D: NA
J: TRBJ2-3
size: NA
CDR3: CASSLQADTQYF
DNA: TGTGCCAGCAGTTTACAAGCAGATACGCAGTATTTT

V: TRBV6-1
D: TRBD2
J: TRBJ2-7
size: NA
CDR3: CASSVERGTYEQYF
DNA: TGTGCCAGCAGTGTAGAGCGGGGGACCTACGAGCAGTACTTC

V: TRBV30
D: NA
J: TRBJ2-2
size: NA
CDR3: CAWDREDPNTGELFF
DNA: TGTGCCTGGGACAGGGAGGACCCTAACACCGGGGAGCTGTTTTTT

V: TRBV4-1
D: NA
J: TRBJ1-3
size: once
CDR3: CASSQVLRSGNTIYF
DNA: TGCGCCAGCAGCCAAGTGTTGAGATCTGGAAACACCATATATTTT

V: TRBV5-1
D: TRBD1
J: TRBJ2-7
size: NA
CDR3: CASSLDYRGVDYEQYF
DNA: TGCGCCAGCAGCTTGGACTACAGGGGTGTGGACTACGAGCAGTACTTC

V: TRBV6-6
D: NA
J: TRBJ2-7
size: NA
CDR3: CASSPREGPYEQYF
DNA: TGTGCCAGCAGCCCCAGGGAAGGCCCCTACGAGCAGTACTTC

V: TRBV9
D: NA
J: TRBJ2-7
size: NA
CDR3: CASSVDWDFYEQYF
DNA: TGTGCCAGCAGCGTTGACTGGGACTTCTACGAGCAGTACTTC

V: TRBV2
D: NA
J: TRBJ2-7
size: NA
CDR3: CASTRSQGYEQYF
DNA: TGTGCCAGCACCCGATCTCAGGGTTACGAGCAGTACTTC

V: TRBV29-1
D: TRBD1
J: TRBJ1-6
size: NA
CDR3: CSVRVRDRRSPLHF
DNA: TGCAGCGTTCGAGTCCGGGACAGACGTTCACCCCTCCACTTT

V: TRBV19
D: NA
J: TRBJ1-5
size: NA
CDR3: CASSIGWGAEKPQHF
DNA: TGTGCCAGTAGTATAGGGTGGGGGGCGGAAAAGCCCCAGCATTTT

V: TRBV15
D: NA
J: TRBJ2-7
size: NA
CDR3: CATSSHGQRKGEQYF
DNA: TGTGCCACCAGCAGCCACGGACAGCGGAAAGGGGAGCAGTACTTC

V: TRBV27
D: TRBD2
J: TRBJ2-7
size: NA
CDR3: CASSSYLAGGDEQYF
DNA: TGTGCCAGCAGTTCCTACTTAGCGGGAGGCGACGAGCAGTACTTC

V: TRBV11-2
D: TRBD1
J: TRBJ1-6
size: NA
CDR3: CASSPDRAYSPLHF
DNA: TGTGCCAGCAGCCCCGACAGGGCCTACTCACCCCTCCACTTT

V: TRBV28
D: NA
J: TRBJ2-7
size: once
CDR3: CASRHRLERSYEQYF
DNA: TGTGCCAGCAGACACCGACTAGAGAGGTCCTACGAGCAGTACTTC

V: TRBV6-4
D: TRBD2
J: TRBJ2-2
size: NA
CDR3: CASSLLSSGRAGELFF
DNA: TGTGCCAGCAGTTTATTGTCTAGCGGGAGGGCCGGGGAGCTGTTTTTT

V: TRBV18
D: TRBD1
J: TRBJ2-7
size: once
CDR3: CASSPVPDRDYEQYF
DNA: TGTGCCAGCTCACCAGTCCCGGACAGGGACTACGAGCAGTACTTC

V: TRBV19
D: TRBD2
J: TRBJ2-7
size: NA
CDR3: CASSKGGVSGSSYEQYF
DNA: TGTGCCAGTAGTAAAGGGGGGGTTAGCGGGAGCTCCTACGAGCAGTACTTC

V: TRBV15
D: NA
J: TRBJ1-2
size: NA
CDR3: CATSRDIGEWDYGYTF
DNA: TGTGCCACCAGCAGAGATATTGGGGAGTGGGACTATGGCTACACCTTC

V: TRBV18
D: NA
J: TRBJ2-1
size: NA
CDR3: CASSPIRPEQFF
DNA: TGTGCCAGCTCACCCATCCGGCCTGAGCAGTTCTTC

V: TRBV28
D: NA
J: TRBJ2-3
size: NA
CDR3: CASSLSLVTQADTQYF
DNA: TGTGCCAGCAGTTTATCGCTCGTCACCCAGGCAGATACGCAGTATTTT

V: TRBV9
D: NA
J: TRBJ2-6
size: NA
CDR3: CASSVLPGANVLTF
DNA: TGTGCCAGCAGCGTCCTCCCTGGGGCCAACGTCCTGACTTTC

V: TRBV28
D: TRBD2
J: TRBJ2-7
size: NA
CDR3: CATKTSGPAEQYF
DNA: TGTGCCACCAAGACTAGCGGGCCCGCCGAGCAGTACTTC

V: TRBV28
D: TRBD1
J: TRBJ1-1
size: NA
CDR3: CASSDRGPDTEAFF
DNA: TGTGCCAGCAGTGATAGGGGGCCTGACACTGAAGCTTTCTTT

V: TRBV7-7
D: TRBD1
J: TRBJ2-1
size: once
CDR3: CASNLDRDDEQFF
DNA: TGTGCCAGCAACTTAGACAGGGACGATGAGCAGTTCTTC

V: TRBV10-2
D: TRBD1
J: TRBJ1-1
size: NA
CDR3: CATLQGARAFF
DNA: TGCGCCACCCTACAGGGGGCTAGGGCTTTCTTT

V: TRBV27
D: NA
J: TRBJ2-7
size: once
CDR3: CATKTRGPYEQYF
DNA: TGTGCCACCAAAACCAGGGGCCCCTACGAGCAGTACTTC

V: TRBV7-9
D: TRBD1
J: TRBJ2-6
size: NA
CDR3: CARSTGGQGKTSGANVLTF
DNA: TGTGCCAGATCCACCGGCGGACAGGGGAAAACCTCTGGGGCCAACGTCCTGACTTTC

V: TRBV7-2
D: TRBD1
J: TRBJ1-5
size: NA
CDR3: CASSLALSGGQPQHF
DNA: TGTGCCAGCAGCTTAGCGCTTTCAGGGGGTCAGCCCCAGCATTTT

V: TRBV4-2
D: TRBD1
J: TRBJ1-1
size: NA
CDR3: CASSLKTGGNTEAFF
DNA: TGTGCCAGCAGCCTGAAGACAGGGGGGAACACTGAAGCTTTCTTT